One and the same sample provided the 21 T cell receptor beta chains below, sequenced in a study of blood T cell repertoires in COVID-19. Sequenced by immunoSEQ multiplex PCR; TCRdb stores in-frame clones only, minus some. The repertoire holds more than 350,000 clones, 88% seen once, with 1.4% in the top ten. The sequenced sample consisted of PBMCs or T cells enriched from blood (not recorded which). These TCRs come from a young woman who had been exposed to COVID-19.

V gene TRBV18 combines with J gene TRBJ2-7, with 8 bases fitting TRBD1. CDR1 and CDR2 (germline): KGHSH, LQKENI. The V and J ends lost 2 bases and 4 bases, in that order; junction bases with no gene match: 7. The CDR3 sequence is 15 residues long. The CDR3 loop is CASSPKTGASYEQYF. The DNA for the CDR3 is TGTGCCAGCTCACCAAAGACAGGGGCTAGTTACGAGCAGTACTTC. Full variable domain (remainder filled in from reference TRBV18 and TRBJ2-7): NAGVMQNPRHLVRRRGQEARLRCSPMKGHSHVYWYRQLPEEGLKFMVYLQKENIIDESGMPKERFSAEFPKEGPSILRIQQVVRGDSAAYFCASSPKTGASYEQYFGPGTRLTVT.

In the case of this clone: The same CDR3 arises from other DNA sequences in this sample as well. The chain employs TRBV4-2 and TRBJ2-7; 12 bases agree with TRBD1. The V gene's germline CDR1 is LGHNA and CDR2 YNFKEQ. This CDR3 has 14 residues. V lost 3 bases to trimming and J lost 4 bases; unmatched junction nucleotides: 1. CDR3 region: CASSQGQGAYEQYF. CDR3 nucleotide sequence: TGTGCCAGCAGCCAGGGACAGGGGGCATACGAGCAGTACTTC.

The chain is built from TRBV5-1 and TRBJ1-2; 7 bases match TRBD1. Germline CDR1 and CDR2: SGHRS and YFSETQ. The junction had 3 bases not matched to a gene; V was cut back by 0 bases and J by 7 bases. The CDR3 is made up of 13 amino acids. The CDR3 protein is CASSLDPGGGYTF. CDR3 DNA: TGCGCCAGCAGCTTGGATCCAGGGGGTGGCTACACCTTC.

This clone has just a few counts. V usage is TRBV3-1 (or the pseudogene TRBV3-2) and J usage is TRBJ1-1; D may be TRBD1 (5 bases). V was trimmed by 3 bases and J by 1 base, leaving 9 bases between them. The CDR3 covers 14 residues. Germline loops: CDR1 LGHDT, CDR2 YNNKEL (reference sequence). The CDR3 DNA reads TGTGCCAGCAGCCATGATCAGGGGAACACTGAAGCTTTCTTT. It specifies CASSHDQGNTEAFF.

The J gene is TRBJ1-4, the V gene TRBV20-1, with D maybe TRBD1 (6 bases). Deletions cut 6 bases from V and 7 bases from J, with 18 bases between. The length of the CDR3 is 14 residues. Germline CDR1 and CDR2: DFQATT and SNEGSKA (reference sequence). The CDR3, as DNA: TGCAGTGCGAGTGGTGGGACACCGGGTGAAAAACTGTTTTTT. Amino acids: CSASGGTPGEKLFF.

V and J are TRBV6-1 and TRBJ2-7; 12 bases align to TRBD2. V lost 0 bases and J lost 4; bases outside the gene matches: 4. Germline CDR1 and CDR2: MNHNS and SASEGT. This CDR3 spans 16 amino acids. In DNA form, the CDR3 reads TGTGCCAGCAGTGAAGCGGCGACTAGCGGGGGTTACGAGCAGTACTTC. Its translation is CASSEAATSGGYEQYF.

This clone has a single count. The rearrangement uses TRBV5-6 and TRBJ2-7; D is possibly TRBD1 (6 bases). Germline V gives CDR1 SGHDT, CDR2 YYEEEE. V lost 0 bases and J lost 6, with 16 bases in between. This CDR3 spans 15 amino acids. The CDR3 DNA reads as TGTGCCAGCAGCTTGGCTGCAGGGGCCCTTACCGAGCAGTACTTC. Its translation is CASSLAAGALTEQYF.

The chain combines TRBV10-2 with TRBJ1-2; D is perhaps TRBD1 (5 bases). CDR3 size: 14 residues. Germline V gene data show CDR1 as WSHSY and CDR2 as SAAADI. V lost 2 bases and J 4 bases, leaving 11 bases between the germline ends. For the CDR3, the DNA is TGCGCCAGCAGTGAGGCGGGGCGGCGCTATGGCTACACCTTC. Its translation: CASSEAGRRYGYTF.

J is TRBJ2-7 and V is TRBV6-1, with 7 bases lining up with TRBD1. Trimming took 5 bases from V and 0 from J; bases not matched to a gene: 7. CDR1 MNHNS and CDR2 SASEGT come from the germline V gene. This CDR3 has 15 residues. CDR3 amino acids: CASSKHRGSSYEQYF. CDR3 in DNA: TGTGCCAGCAGTAAACACAGGGGAAGCTCCTACGAGCAGTACTTC.

This rearrangement joins TRBV15 to TRBJ1-4; the match to TRBD1 covers 7 bases. The CDR3 runs to 18 residues. Germline V lookup: CDR1 LNHNV, CDR2 YYDKDF (reference sequence). With 0 bases clipped from V and 0 bases from J, the junction kept 7 bases outside the gene matches. CDR3 residues: CATSRDPGQTATNEKLFF. The CDR3 region has the DNA TGTGCCACCAGCAGAGATCCGGGACAGACTGCAACTAATGAAAAACTGTTTTTT.

The chain links TRBV5-6 to TRBJ1-2; maybe TRBD1 (6 bases). Trimming removed 4 bases from V and 0 bases from J, with 13 bases in between. This CDR3 region has 15 residues. Germline V gives CDR1 SGHDT, CDR2 YYEEEE. CDR3 bases: TGTGCCAGCAGCGGACGGACAGACCCTAACTATGGCTACACCTTC. It encodes CASSGRTDPNYGYTF.

This sequence joins TRBV11-2 and TRBJ2-3, with 12 positions matching TRBD2. The V segment lost 5 bases and the J segment 2 bases; nucleotides outside the gene matches: 5. CDR3 length: 16 amino acids. Germline V gives CDR1 SGHAT, CDR2 FQNNGV. In DNA form, the CDR3 reads TGTGCCAGCAGCCACAGGACTAGCGGGGTCACAGATACGCAGTATTTT. Encoded protein: CASSHRTSGVTDTQYF.

About this clone: This specimen includes other DNA sequences encoding the same CDR3. The rearrangement uses TRBV9 and TRBJ1-1, with D possibly being TRBD1 (5 bases). The CDR3 length is 14 residues. The germline V gene has CDR1 SGDLS and CDR2 YYNGEE. V lost 2 bases and J lost 4, with 12 bases in between. Written as DNA, the CDR3 is TGTGCCAGCAGCGTCGGAGGGGTGCGCACTGAAGCTTTCTTT. Amino acids: CASSVGGVRTEAFF.

In DNA, the CDR3 is TGTGCTACCGCCGCGGGATCCTCCTACGAGCAGTACTTC. Translating it yields CATAAGSSYEQYF. The chain links TRBV5-6 to TRBJ2-7; D perhaps matches TRBD2 (6 bases). The CDR3 sequence is 13 residues long. Per germline, CDR1 SGHDT and CDR2 YYEEEE. The full variable domain, with the rest looked up from reference TRBV5-6 and TRBJ2-7, is DAGVTQSPTHLIKTRGQQVTLRCSPKSGHDTVSWYQQALGQGPQFIFQYYEEEERQRGNFPDRFSGHQFPNYSSELNVNALLLGDSALYLCATAAGSSYEQYFGPGTRLTVT.

The J gene is TRBJ2-3, the V gene TRBV11-3; D not certain. Between the trimmed V and J ends, which lost 5 bases and 5 bases, there was a span of 8 bases. Germline V gene lookup returns CDR1 SGHNT and CDR2 YENEEA. The CDR3 is made up of 12 amino acids. CDR3 sequence: CASSASVDTQYF. Written as DNA, the CDR3 is TGTGCCAGCAGCGCATCAGTAGATACGCAGTATTTT.

This clone was recorded once. V gene TRBV9 combines with J gene TRBJ1-1; unclear D gene. Trimming cost V 0 bases and J 0 bases, with 6 bases left between them. The CDR3 is 14 amino acids. Germline CDR1 SGDLS, CDR2 YYNGEE. The CDR3 DNA reads as TGTGCCAGCAGCGTAGCTAGTCTGAACACTGAAGCTTTCTTT. Its translation is CASSVASLNTEAFF. The entire variable domain, with the rest obtained from reference TRBV9 and TRBJ1-1, is as follows: DSGVTQTPKHLITATGQRVTLRCSPRSGDLSVYWYQQSLDQGLQFLIQYYNGEERAKGNILERFSAQQFPDLHSELNLSSLELGDSALYFCASSVASLNTEAFFGQGTRLTVV.

The V gene is TRBV6-4, the J gene TRBJ2-1, with TRBD2 identical over 14 bases. There are 17 residues in the CDR3. Germline values: CDR1 MRHNA, CDR2 SNTAGT. The V segment lost 6 bases and the J segment 4 bases; nucleotides outside the gene matches: 8. CDR3 protein: CASSADRLAGGYNEQFF. The CDR3 bases are TGTGCCAGCAGCGCCGACCGACTAGCGGGGGGGTACAATGAGCAGTTCTTC.

The chain links TRBV6-5 to TRBJ2-7, with a possible D match to TRBD1 (6 bases). The CDR3 spans 13 residues. From germline, CDR1 is MNHEY and CDR2 SVGAGI. Trimming took 6 bases from V and 4 from J, leaving 13 bases between them. The CDR3 is CASSRDILYEQYF. DNA of the CDR3: TGTGCCAGCAGCCGGGACATTCTTTACGAGCAGTACTTC.

The chain uses TRBV7-3 and TRBJ2-1, with 7 bases aligning to TRBD2. The V segment lost 5 bases and the J segment 10 bases; nucleotides outside the gene matches: 8. The germline CDR1 and CDR2 sequences are SGHTA and FQGTGA. This CDR3 comprises 13 residues. The CDR3 DNA follows: TGTGCCAGCAGCGGTACTAGCGCGGGGGAGCAGTTCTTC. Its protein is CASSGTSAGEQFF.

The chain recombines TRBV28 with TRBJ2-6; 7 positions match TRBD1. CDR3 length: 15 amino acids. Germline-derived CDR1 and CDR2 are MDHEN and SYDVKM. J was trimmed by 2 bases and V by 7 bases; bases with no gene match: 5. CDR3 sequence reads: CASNGQAPGANVLTF. CDR3 nucleotide sequence: TGTGCCAGCAACGGACAGGCGCCTGGGGCCAACGTCCTGACTTTC. The entire variable domain, with the rest obtained from reference TRBV28 and TRBJ2-6, is as follows: DVKVTQSSRYLVKRTGEKVFLECVQDMDHENMFWYRQDPGLGLRLIYFSYDVKMKEKGDIPEGYSVSREKKERFSLILESASTNQTSMYLCASNGQAPGANVLTFGAGSRLTVL.

This chain connects TRBV9 to TRBJ2-7; D is possibly TRBD2 (5 bases). The CDR3 has 15 amino acids. Germline V gene lookup returns CDR1 SGDLS and CDR2 YYNGEE. V was pared by 2 bases and J by 0 bases, with 12 bases between. As DNA, the CDR3 is TGTGCCAGCAGCGTGGGTTCAGCGGCCTCCTACGAGCAGTACTTC. Protein: CASSVGSAASYEQYF.